The subject of this entry is one T cell receptor beta chain. Its antigen is not known. Germline V gene sequence: CDR1 GTSNPN, CDR2 SVGIG (reference sequence). V was trimmed by 5 bases and J by 4 bases, leaving 11 bases between them. CDR3 length equals 12 residues. This entry comes from a study of CD8 T cells in ankylosing spondylitis. Findings of the study overall: Within ankylosing spondylitis blood, a TCR beta motif made up of under 10 highly homologous variants appeared to be characteristic. Within peripheral blood, clones linked to disease were CD8+ and relatively rare. The study looked at matched synovial fluid samples from ankylosing spondylitis patients. Disease-linked clones were reported to be significantly enriched there. Earlier authors reported some of these motif variants in reactive arthritis synovial fluid and blood.

Preparation of TCR beta libraries was done by quantitative 5'-RACE with molecular barcodes. TCRdb passed the 5' RACE reads through MiXCR, listing each CDR3 protein once. The repertoire holds about 700,000 distinct CDR3 sequences, with roughly 20% as singletons. V is TRBV30 and J is TRBJ1-2; D possibly corresponds to TRBD1 (6 bases). This receptor was obtained from a male donor with ankylosing spondylitis. The specimen was blood, either unsorted or a sorted T cell fraction (not recorded which). In DNA, the CDR3 is TGTGCCTGGCAGGGACATCTCTATGGCTACACCTTC. Residues: CAWQGHLYGYTF. Full variable domain (outside the CDR3, taken from reference TRBV30 and TRBJ1-2): SQTIHQWPATLVQPVGSPLSLECTVEGTSNPNLYWYRQAAGRGLQLLFYSVGIGQISSEVPQNLSASRPQDRQFILSSKKLLLSDSGFYLCAWQGHLYGYTFGSGTRLTVV.